This TCR beta chain is drawn from a study of OX40 agonist ivuxolimab in advanced cancers. Study summary: Given to patients was ivuxolimab, an agonistic anti-OX40 (CD134) antibody. Study-wide findings and caveats: On average, a greater number of expanded clones characterised CD8+ T cells relative to CD4+. The 0.1-3.0 mg/kg partial responders had among the lowest clonal expansion.

Any history of autoimmune disease or systemic immunosuppression disqualified patients. This CDR3 has 14 amino acids. J lost 5 bases, V lost 2 bases, and 1 base had no gene match. Per the germline V gene, CDR1 is SGHAT and CDR2 is FQDESV (reference sequence). Details on this clone: Its antigen is as yet unknown.

Repertoires were generated with immunoSEQ multiplex PCR, while TCRdb's copy carries only in-frame clones and drops some. The sample includes 90,000 to 100,000 clones, 70% to 90% seen only once; the top ten take roughly 0.84%. The chain links TRBV11-1 to TRBJ2-2; 8 bases fit TRBD1. The sequence was obtained from an adult with an advanced solid tumor such as melanoma, head and neck, liver or kidney cancer. The sample in question was CD4+ or CD8+ T cells sorted from blood, obtained in a trial of the OX40 agonist ivuxolimab. The CDR3 DNA reads TGTGCCAGCAGCTTAAGACAGGGGACCGGGGAGCTGTTTTTT. Amino acid sequence: CASSLRQGTGELFF.